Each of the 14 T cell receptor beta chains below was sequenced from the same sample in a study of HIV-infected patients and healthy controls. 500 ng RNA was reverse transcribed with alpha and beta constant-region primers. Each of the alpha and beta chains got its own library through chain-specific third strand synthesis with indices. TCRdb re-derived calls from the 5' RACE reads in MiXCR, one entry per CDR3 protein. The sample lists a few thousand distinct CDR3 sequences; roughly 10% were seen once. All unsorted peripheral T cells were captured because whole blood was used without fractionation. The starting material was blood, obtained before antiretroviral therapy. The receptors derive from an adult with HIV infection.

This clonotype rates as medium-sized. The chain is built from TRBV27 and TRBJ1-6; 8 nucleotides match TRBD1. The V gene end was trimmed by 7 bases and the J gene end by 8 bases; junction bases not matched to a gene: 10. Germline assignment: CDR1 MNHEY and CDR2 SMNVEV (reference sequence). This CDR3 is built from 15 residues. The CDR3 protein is CASNRPGQGYSPLHF. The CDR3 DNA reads TGTGCCAGCAACCGTCCAGGACAGGGTTATTCACCCCTCCACTTT.

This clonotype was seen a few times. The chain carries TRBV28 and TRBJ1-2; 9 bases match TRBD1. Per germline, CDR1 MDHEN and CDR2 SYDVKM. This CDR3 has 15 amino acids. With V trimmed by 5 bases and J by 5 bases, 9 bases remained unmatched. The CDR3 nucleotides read TGTGCCAGCAGTCCTCCCGGGACAGGGAGATATGGCTACACCTTC. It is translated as CASSPPGTGRYGYTF.

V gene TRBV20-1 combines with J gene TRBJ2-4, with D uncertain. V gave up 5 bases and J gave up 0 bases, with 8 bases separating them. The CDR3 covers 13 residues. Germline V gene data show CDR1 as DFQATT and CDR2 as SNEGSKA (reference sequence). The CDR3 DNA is TGCAGTGCTTTACACGGAGCCAAAAACATTCAGTACTTC. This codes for CSALHGAKNIQYF.

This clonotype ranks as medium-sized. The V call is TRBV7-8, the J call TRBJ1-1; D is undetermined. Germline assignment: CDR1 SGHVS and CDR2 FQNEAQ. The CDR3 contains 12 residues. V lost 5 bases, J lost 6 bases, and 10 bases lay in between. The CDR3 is CASSPDGPEAFF. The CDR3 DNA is TGTGCCAGCAGCCCAGATGGCCCTGAAGCTTTCTTT. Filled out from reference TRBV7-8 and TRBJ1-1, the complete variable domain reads GAGVSQSPRYKVAKRGQDVALRCDPISGHVSLFWYQQALGQGPEFLTYFQNEAQLDKSGLPSDRFFAERPEGSVSTLKIQRTQQEDSAVYLCASSPDGPEAFFGQGTRLTVV.

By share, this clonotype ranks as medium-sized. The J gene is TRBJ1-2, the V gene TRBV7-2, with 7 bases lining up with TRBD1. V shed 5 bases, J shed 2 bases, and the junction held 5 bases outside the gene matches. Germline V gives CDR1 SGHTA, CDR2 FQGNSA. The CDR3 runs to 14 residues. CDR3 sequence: CASSALQGNYGYTF. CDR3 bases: TGTGCCAGCAGCGCGTTACAGGGGAACTATGGCTACACCTTC.

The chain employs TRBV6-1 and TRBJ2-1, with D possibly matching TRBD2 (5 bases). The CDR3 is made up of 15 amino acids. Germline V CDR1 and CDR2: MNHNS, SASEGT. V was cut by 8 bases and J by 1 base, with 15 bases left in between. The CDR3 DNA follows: TGTGCCAGCTTGTCCAACAGAGGGTCCTACAATGAGCAGTTCTTC. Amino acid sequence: CASLSNRGSYNEQFF.

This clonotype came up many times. CDR3 sequence (DNA): TGCAGTGCCGCAACGGATCATCTTCCCGAGGACAATCAGCCCCAGCATTTT. Translation gives CSAATDHLPEDNQPQHF. The chain links TRBV20-1 to TRBJ1-5; D is unresolved. V lost 6 bases and J 3 bases, leaving 24 bases between the germline ends. Per the germline V gene, CDR1 is DFQATT and CDR2 is SNEGSKA (reference sequence). There are 17 residues in the CDR3.

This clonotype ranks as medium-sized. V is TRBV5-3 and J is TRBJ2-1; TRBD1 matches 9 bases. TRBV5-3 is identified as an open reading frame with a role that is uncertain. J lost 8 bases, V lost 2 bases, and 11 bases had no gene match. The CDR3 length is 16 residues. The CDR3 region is CARSLSSGTGKYEQFF. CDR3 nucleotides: TGTGCCAGAAGCTTATCGTCTGGGACAGGGAAGTATGAGCAGTTCTTC.

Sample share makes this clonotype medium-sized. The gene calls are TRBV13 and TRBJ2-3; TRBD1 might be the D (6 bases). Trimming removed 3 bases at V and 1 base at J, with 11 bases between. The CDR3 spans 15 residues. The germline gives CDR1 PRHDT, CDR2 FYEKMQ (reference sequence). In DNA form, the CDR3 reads TGTGCCAGCAGCTTTGGGGGCCGGGGCACAGATACGCAGTATTTT. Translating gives CASSFGGRGTDTQYF.

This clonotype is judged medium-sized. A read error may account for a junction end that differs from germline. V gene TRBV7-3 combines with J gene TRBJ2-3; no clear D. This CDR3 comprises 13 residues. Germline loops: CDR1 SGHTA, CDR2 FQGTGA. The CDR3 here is CASSLITDPARGF. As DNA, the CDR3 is TGTGCCAGCAGCTTAATAACAGACCCTGCGCGAGGTTTT.

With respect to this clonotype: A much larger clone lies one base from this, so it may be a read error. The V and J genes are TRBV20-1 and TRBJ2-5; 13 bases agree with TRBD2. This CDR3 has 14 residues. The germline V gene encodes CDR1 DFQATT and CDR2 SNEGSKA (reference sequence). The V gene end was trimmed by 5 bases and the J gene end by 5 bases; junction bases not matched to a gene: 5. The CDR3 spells CSALGLAGDETQYF. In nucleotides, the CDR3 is TGCAGTGCTCTAGGACTAGCGGGGGATGAGACCCAGTACTTC.

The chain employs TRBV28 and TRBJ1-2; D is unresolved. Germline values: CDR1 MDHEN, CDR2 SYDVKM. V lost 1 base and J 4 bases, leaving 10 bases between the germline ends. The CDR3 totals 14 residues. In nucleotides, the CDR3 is TGTGCCAGCAGTTTATCCTTCCTATCCTATGGCTACACCTTC. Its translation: CASSLSFLSYGYTF.

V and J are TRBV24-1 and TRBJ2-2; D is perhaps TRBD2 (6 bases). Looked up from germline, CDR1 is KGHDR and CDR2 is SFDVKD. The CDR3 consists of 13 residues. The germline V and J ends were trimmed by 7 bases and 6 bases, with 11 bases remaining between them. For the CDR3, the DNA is TGTGCCACCAGACCTAGCGATGCCGGGGAGCTGTTTTTT. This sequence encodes CATRPSDAGELFF.

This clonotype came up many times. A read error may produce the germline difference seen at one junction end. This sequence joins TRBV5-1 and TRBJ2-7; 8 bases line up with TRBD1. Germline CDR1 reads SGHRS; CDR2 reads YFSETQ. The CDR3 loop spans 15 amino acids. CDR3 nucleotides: TGCACCAGCAGCTTGCCAGGGGGCGGTCGTGACGAGCAGTACTTC. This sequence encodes CTSSLPGGGRDEQYF. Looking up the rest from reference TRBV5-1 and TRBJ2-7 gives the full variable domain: KAGVTQTPRYLIKTRGQQVTLSCSPISGHRSVSWYQQTPGQGLQFLFEYFSETQRNKGNFPGRFSGRQFSNSRSEMNVSTLELGDSALYLCTSSLPGGGRDEQYFGPGTRLTVT.